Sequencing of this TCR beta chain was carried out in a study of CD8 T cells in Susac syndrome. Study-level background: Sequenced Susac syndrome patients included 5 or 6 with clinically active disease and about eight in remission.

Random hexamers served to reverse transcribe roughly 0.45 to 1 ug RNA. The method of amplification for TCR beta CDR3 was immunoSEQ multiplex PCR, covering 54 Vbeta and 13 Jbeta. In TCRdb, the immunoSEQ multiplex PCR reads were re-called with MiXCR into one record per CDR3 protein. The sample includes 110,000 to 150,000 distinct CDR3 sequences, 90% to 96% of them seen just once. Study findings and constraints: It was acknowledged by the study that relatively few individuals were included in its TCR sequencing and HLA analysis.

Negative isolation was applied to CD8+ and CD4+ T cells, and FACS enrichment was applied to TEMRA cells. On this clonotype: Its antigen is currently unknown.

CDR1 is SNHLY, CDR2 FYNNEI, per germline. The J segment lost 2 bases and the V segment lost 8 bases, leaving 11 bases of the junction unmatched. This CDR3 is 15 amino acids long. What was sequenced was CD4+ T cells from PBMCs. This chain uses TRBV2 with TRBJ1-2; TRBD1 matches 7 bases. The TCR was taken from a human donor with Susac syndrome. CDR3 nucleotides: TGTGCCAGCCTCTCGGGACAGATCATAAACTATGGCTACACCTTC. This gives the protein CASLSGQIINYGYTF. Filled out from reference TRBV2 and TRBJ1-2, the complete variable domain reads EPEVTQTPSHQVTQMGQEVILRCVPISNHLYFYWYRQILGQKVEFLVSFYNNEISEKSEIFDDQFSVERPDGSNFTLKIRSTKLEDSAMYFCASLSGQIINYGYTFGSGTRLTVV.